A selection of T cell receptor beta chains follows, all from one sample in a study of vaccination effects on CD4 cells after COVID-19. These receptors have no known antigen. Sequencing used immunoSEQ multiplex PCR; TCRdb keeps in-frame clones, though not all of them. The sample holds about 40,000 clones; approximately 70% are singletons and the top ten take roughly 7.7%. The source was CD4+ T cells from PBMCs cultured without peptide, collected after COVID-19 vaccination. The source of these receptors is a human donor who received a COVID-19 vaccine. Both conserved end residues are part of each CDR3. The D gene is left open where the match is weak. Size tells how often a clone was seen (once, few, many) or the class of an expanded clone, and some rows leave it out.

d_call j_call clone_size v_call cdr3_aa cdr3_nt
- TRBJ2-6 - TRBV7-2 CASSPGRYSGANVLTF TGTGCCAGCAGCCCCGGACGGTACTCTGGGGCCAACGTCCTGACTTTC
- TRBJ2-7 - TRBV19 CASSIVQDYEQYF TGTGCCAGTAGTATAGTACAGGACTACGAGCAGTACTTC
TRBD1 TRBJ1-2 - TRBV5-1 CASTPTGEDGYTF TGCGCCAGCACCCCGACAGGGGAGGATGGCTACACCTTC
- TRBJ2-3 - TRBV11-2 CASIQMGRPSTDTQYF TGTGCCAGCATCCAGATGGGGCGTCCTAGCACAGATACGCAGTATTTT
TRBD1 TRBJ1-5 few TRBV2 CASSGARQGVQPQHF TGTGCCAGCAGTGGGGCCAGACAGGGGGTCCAGCCCCAGCATTTT
TRBD1 TRBJ1-2 once TRBV30 CAWSPGRGRNYGYTF TGTGCCTGGAGTCCAGGCAGGGGGCGAAACTATGGCTACACCTTC
- TRBJ2-1 once TRBV5-1 CASTLESPYNEQFF TGCGCCAGCACCCTAGAATCACCCTACAATGAGCAGTTCTTC
TRBD2 TRBJ2-7 - TRBV7-2 CASSLDRSASGSFYEQYF TGTGCCAGCAGCTTAGACCGATCGGCTAGCGGGTCGTTCTACGAGCAGTACTTC
TRBD1 TRBJ2-3 - TRBV4-2 CASSLDRGRRTDTQYF TGTGCCAGCAGCCTGGACAGGGGGCGCCGCACAGATACGCAGTATTTT
TRBD2 TRBJ2-1 - TRBV7-2 CASRAGGFSNEQFF TGTGCCAGCAGAGCGGGAGGGTTTTCGAATGAGCAGTTCTTC
- TRBJ1-2 - TRBV29-1 CSVRSGEYGYTF TGCAGCGTGCGGTCGGGGGAATATGGCTACACCTTC
TRBD1 TRBJ1-6 - TRBV6-4 CASSVSPGGSPLHF TGTGCCAGCAGTGTAAGCCCAGGGGGATCACCCCTCCACTTT
TRBD2 TRBJ2-1 few TRBV5-4 CASSVSGGSAYNEQFF TGTGCCAGCAGCGTTAGCGGGGGCTCTGCCTACAATGAGCAGTTCTTC
- TRBJ1-2 - TRBV3-1/TRBV3-2 CASSHSYGYTF TGTGCCAGCAGCCACAGTTATGGCTACACCTTC
- TRBJ2-1 - TRBV6-1 CASSEGGYNEQFF TGTGCCAGCAGTGAAGGAGGCTACAATGAGCAGTTCTTC
TRBD2 TRBJ2-1 once TRBV10-3 CAISESDGGATEQFF TGTGCCATCAGTGAGTCTGACGGGGGGGCCACTGAGCAGTTCTTC
TRBD1 TRBJ2-6 - TRBV6-1 CASSEYRGSSSGANVLTF TGTGCCAGCAGTGAATACAGGGGGTCTAGCTCTGGGGCCAACGTCCTGACTTTC
- TRBJ2-7 - TRBV4-2 CASSQDIAPSYEQYF TGTGCCAGCAGCCAAGACATAGCGCCGTCCTACGAGCAGTACTTC
- TRBJ2-7 - TRBV6-5 CASSAQGYEQYF TGTGCCAGCAGCGCACAGGGCTACGAGCAGTACTTC
TRBD1 TRBJ1-4 - TRBV7-8 CASSSRTGKYEKLFF TGTGCCAGCAGCTCAAGGACAGGGAAGTACGAAAAACTGTTTTTT
- TRBJ1-4 once TRBV6-1 CASSEALTGREKLFF TGTGCCAGCAGTGAAGCGCTGACCGGGCGGGAAAAACTGTTTTTT
TRBD1 TRBJ1-5 - TRBV27 CASSLRADRGVNQPQHF TGTGCCAGCAGTTTGCGGGCCGACAGGGGAGTCAATCAGCCCCAGCATTTT
- TRBJ2-2 - TRBV19 CASRDAGELFF TGTGCCAGTAGGGATGCCGGGGAGCTGTTTTTT
TRBD1 TRBJ1-2 - TRBV5-6 CASSTGQGGYGYTF TGTGCCAGCAGCACGGGACAGGGGGGCTATGGCTACACCTTC
TRBD1 TRBJ1-6 - TRBV9 CASSVGQGVSPLHF TGTGCCAGCAGCGTGGGACAGGGGGTTTCACCCCTCCACTTT
- TRBJ2-1 few TRBV23-1 CASSQGRGGRGINEQFF TGCGCCAGCAGTCAAGGACGTGGCGGTCGCGGAATCAATGAGCAGTTCTTC
TRBD1 TRBJ1-4 - TRBV18 CASSGSTGTNEKLFF TGTGCCAGCTCAGGCTCGACAGGGACTAATGAAAAACTGTTTTTT
- TRBJ2-1 - TRBV27 CASSFGRALNEQFF TGTGCCAGCAGTTTCGGGAGAGCGCTCAATGAGCAGTTCTTC
- TRBJ1-1 - TRBV2 CASFGGTEAFF TGTGCCAGCTTTGGGGGCACTGAAGCTTTCTTT
TRBD2 TRBJ2-7 once TRBV20-1 CSASGPPGRERSYEQYF TGCAGTGCTAGTGGCCCCCCAGGGCGGGAGCGGTCCTACGAGCAGTACTTC
TRBD2 TRBJ2-7 - TRBV7-2 CASSPLVGREVTYEQYF TGTGCCAGCAGCCCCCTGGTGGGGCGGGAGGTAACCTACGAGCAGTACTTC
TRBD2 TRBJ2-1 few TRBV2 CAGGLVSHNEQFF TGTGCCGGGGGACTAGTTTCCCACAATGAGCAGTTCTTC
TRBD1 TRBJ1-2 - TRBV6-5 CASSRATGLRYGYTF TGTGCCAGCAGTCGTGCGACAGGGCTACGCTATGGCTACACCTTC
- TRBJ1-4 - TRBV7-9 CASSLQGNIGDEKLFF TGTGCCAGCAGCTTACAAGGAAACATTGGGGATGAAAAACTGTTTTTT
- TRBJ1-5 few TRBV2 CASSDRQEPNQPQHF TGTGCCAGCAGTGATAGACAGGAACCTAATCAGCCCCAGCATTTT
TRBD1 TRBJ1-2 - TRBV5-4 CASSLGGQGDYGYTF TGTGCCAGCAGCCTAGGGGGACAGGGAGACTATGGCTACACCTTC
TRBD1 TRBJ1-1 - TRBV6-5 CASLKRLDRDTEAFF TGTGCCAGCCTAAAAAGACTGGACAGGGACACTGAAGCTTTCTTT
- TRBJ1-2 - TRBV14 CASSLGEYGYTF TGTGCCAGCAGCCTGGGGGAATATGGCTACACCTTC
- TRBJ2-1 - TRBV5-4 CASSLGGHSLGEQFF TGTGCCAGCAGCTTAGGGGGACATAGTCTTGGTGAGCAGTTCTTC
- TRBJ1-1 once TRBV14 CASRWGNTEAFF TGTGCCAGCAGATGGGGAAACACTGAAGCTTTCTTT
TRBD1 TRBJ1-3 - TRBV14 CASSQRTGGRSGDSGNTIYF TGTGCCAGCAGCCAACGGACAGGGGGCCGTTCGGGGGACTCTGGAAACACCATATATTTT
- TRBJ1-1 - TRBV6-5 CASSYSTNTEAFF TGTGCCAGCAGTTACTCGACCAACACTGAAGCTTTCTTT
- TRBJ2-3 - TRBV18 CASSPPARDTQYF TGTGCCAGCTCACCGCCAGCCCGTGATACGCAGTATTTT
TRBD1 TRBJ1-2 - TRBV7-2 CASSLGAGGRSNYGYTF TGTGCCAGCAGCTTAGGGGCAGGGGGCCGTTCTAACTATGGCTACACCTTC
- TRBJ2-7 - TRBV19 CASSVRAGGRYEQYF TGTGCCAGTAGTGTCAGGGCGGGCGGGCGGTACGAGCAGTACTTC
- TRBJ2-7 few TRBV2 CASNSLLLGRIPHEQYF TGTGCCAGCAATTCTCTGTTGTTAGGGAGGATCCCCCACGAGCAGTACTTC
- TRBJ2-1 - TRBV11-2 CASSLVIWGRNEQFF TGTGCCAGCAGCTTAGTTATTTGGGGGCGGAATGAGCAGTTCTTC
- TRBJ2-2 - TRBV27 CASLRGTGELFF TGTGCCAGCTTGAGGGGCACCGGGGAGCTGTTTTTT
- TRBJ2-7 few TRBV6-6 CASSYQRGGYEQYF TGTGCCAGCAGTTATCAACGGGGCGGATACGAGCAGTACTTC
TRBD1 TRBJ1-3 - TRBV18 CASSPVTGENTIYF TGTGCCAGCTCACCGGTTACAGGGGAAAACACCATATATTTT
TRBD1 TRBJ1-1 - TRBV29-1 CSVGTGAGTEAFF TGCAGCGTAGGGACAGGCGCGGGCACTGAAGCTTTCTTT
- TRBJ2-6 - TRBV2 CASKEGARAGANVLTF TGTGCCAGCAAGGAGGGGGCAAGGGCTGGGGCCAACGTCCTGACTTTC
- TRBJ2-1 - TRBV7-9 CASSYGQRREFF TGTGCCAGCAGCTACGGACAGCGGCGGGAGTTCTTC
- TRBJ1-4 - TRBV5-1 CASSRMEAANEKLFF TGCGCCAGCAGCCGGATGGAGGCGGCAAATGAAAAACTGTTTTTT
- TRBJ2-2 - TRBV7-6 CASSYAEPGLVLNTGELFF TGTGCCAGCAGCTACGCCGAACCAGGACTCGTTCTGAACACCGGGGAGCTGTTTTTT
TRBD2 TRBJ2-3 - TRBV10-2 CASSWDYSSTDTQYF TGCGCCAGCAGTTGGGACTATTCTAGCACAGATACGCAGTATTTT
- TRBJ1-2 few TRBV24-1 CATSGSSNYGYTF TGTGCCACCAGTGGGAGTTCTAACTATGGCTACACCTTC